This paragraph reports one T cell receptor beta chain. Per the study methods: It was from reference gene primer amplification that nucleated cell counts were estimated. Libraries were prepared by immunoSEQ multiplex PCR; TCRdb keeps only in-frame clonotypes and omits some of them. That table is the source of V, J and clone size, and D and trimming were worked out from the DNA. This table has tens of thousands of clones, 70% to 90% appearing once. This sample is part of a study of blood T cell repertoires in COVID-19. Whole-study context: COVID-19 samples collected from the United States, Italy and Spain covered acute and convalescent phases.

Sequencing was carried out using peripheral blood. The clonotype originates from a man in his fifties with active COVID-19.

The CDR3 DNA is TGTGCCAGCAGCGTAAATAAGAGGTCGTGGCACAATGAGCAGTTCTTC. It codes for CASSVNKRSWHNEQFF. The chain uses TRBV9 and TRBJ2-1; D is undetermined. V lost 1 base, J lost 5 bases, and 16 bases lay in between. The germline V gene has CDR1 SGDLS and CDR2 YYNGEE. The CDR3 is made up of 16 amino acids.